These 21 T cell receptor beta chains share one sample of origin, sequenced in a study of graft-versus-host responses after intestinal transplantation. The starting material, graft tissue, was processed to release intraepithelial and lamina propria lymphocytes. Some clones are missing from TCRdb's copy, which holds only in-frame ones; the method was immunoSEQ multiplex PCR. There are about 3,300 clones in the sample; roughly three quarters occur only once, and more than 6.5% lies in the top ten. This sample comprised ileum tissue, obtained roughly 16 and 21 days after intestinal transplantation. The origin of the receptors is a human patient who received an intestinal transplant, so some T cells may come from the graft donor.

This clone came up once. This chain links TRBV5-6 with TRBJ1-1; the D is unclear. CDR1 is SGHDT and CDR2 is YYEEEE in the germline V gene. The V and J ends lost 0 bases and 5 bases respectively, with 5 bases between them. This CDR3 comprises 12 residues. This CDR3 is CASSLARTEAFF. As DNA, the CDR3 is TGTGCCAGCAGCTTGGCCCGGACTGAAGCTTTCTTT.

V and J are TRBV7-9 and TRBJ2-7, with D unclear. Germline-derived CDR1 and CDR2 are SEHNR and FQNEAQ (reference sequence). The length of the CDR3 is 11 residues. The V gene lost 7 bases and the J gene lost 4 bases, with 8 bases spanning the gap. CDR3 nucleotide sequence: TGTGCCAGCACCCCAGGTTACGAGCAGTACTTC. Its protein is CASTPGYEQYF.

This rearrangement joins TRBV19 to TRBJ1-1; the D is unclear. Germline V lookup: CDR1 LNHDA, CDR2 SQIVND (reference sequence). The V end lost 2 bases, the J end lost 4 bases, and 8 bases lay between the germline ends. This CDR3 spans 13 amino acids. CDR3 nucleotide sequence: TGTGCCAGTAGTATATCCACGGCCACTGAAGCTTTCTTT. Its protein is CASSISTATEAFF.

Here the CDR3 DNA reads TGTGCCAGCAGCCCCCAGGGGTTCTCCGGAAACACCATATATTTT. Encoded protein: CASSPQGFSGNTIYF. This chain links TRBV14 with TRBJ1-3; D possibly corresponds to TRBD1 (6 bases). Trimming removed 4 bases from V and 4 bases from J, with 14 bases in between. The CDR3 runs 15 residues. The germline gives CDR1 SGHDN, CDR2 FVKESK.

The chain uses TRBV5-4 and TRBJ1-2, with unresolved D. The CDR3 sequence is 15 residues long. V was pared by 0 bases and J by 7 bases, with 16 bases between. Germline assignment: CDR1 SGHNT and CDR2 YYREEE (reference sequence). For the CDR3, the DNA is TGTGCCAGCAGCTTGGACCCGGTCCCAGCTAGTGGCTACACCTTC. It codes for CASSLDPVPASGYTF.

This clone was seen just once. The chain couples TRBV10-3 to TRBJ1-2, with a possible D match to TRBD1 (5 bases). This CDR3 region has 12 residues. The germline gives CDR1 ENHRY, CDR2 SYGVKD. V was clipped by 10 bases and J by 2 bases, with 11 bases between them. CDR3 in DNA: TGTGCCACCGGGGGAGGCAACTATGGCTACACCTTC. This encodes CATGGGNYGYTF.

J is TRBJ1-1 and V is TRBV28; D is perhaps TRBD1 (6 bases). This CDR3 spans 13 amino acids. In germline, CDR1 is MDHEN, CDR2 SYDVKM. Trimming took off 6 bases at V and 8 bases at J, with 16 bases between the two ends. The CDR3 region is CASSPLRGTEAFF. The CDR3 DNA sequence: TGTGCCAGCAGCCCATTGAGGGGGACAGAAGCTTTCTTT.

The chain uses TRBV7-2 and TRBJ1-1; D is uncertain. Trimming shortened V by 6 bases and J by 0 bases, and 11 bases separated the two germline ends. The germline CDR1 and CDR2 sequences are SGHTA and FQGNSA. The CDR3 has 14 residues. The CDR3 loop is CASRSTHMNTEAFF. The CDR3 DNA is TGTGCCAGCAGAAGCACTCACATGAACACTGAAGCTTTCTTT.

Here the CDR3 DNA reads TGTGCCAGCAGCCCTATGGCCGGGACAGGTACCTACGAGCAGTACTTC. As protein: CASSPMAGTGTYEQYF. The chain is built from TRBV4-2 and TRBJ2-7; 8 bases are a match to TRBD1. The CDR3 is made up of 16 amino acids. Germline V lookup: CDR1 LGHNA, CDR2 YNFKEQ. After removal of 4 bases from V and 2 bases from J, the junction contained 10 bases not matched to a gene.

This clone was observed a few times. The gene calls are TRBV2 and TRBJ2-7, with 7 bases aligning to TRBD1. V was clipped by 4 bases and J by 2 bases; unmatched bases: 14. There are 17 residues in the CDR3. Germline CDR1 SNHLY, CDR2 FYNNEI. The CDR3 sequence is CASSVSLEGAEAYEQYF. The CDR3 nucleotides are TGTGCCAGCAGTGTAAGTCTTGAGGGGGCAGAGGCCTACGAGCAGTACTTC.

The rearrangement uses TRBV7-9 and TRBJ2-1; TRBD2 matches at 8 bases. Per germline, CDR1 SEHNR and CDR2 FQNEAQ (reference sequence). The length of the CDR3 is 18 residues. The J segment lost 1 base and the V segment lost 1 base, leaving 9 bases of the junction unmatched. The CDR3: CASSLEGGGSTSYNEQFF. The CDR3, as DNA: TGTGCCAGCAGCTTAGAAGGCGGGGGGTCTACGTCCTACAATGAGCAGTTCTTC.

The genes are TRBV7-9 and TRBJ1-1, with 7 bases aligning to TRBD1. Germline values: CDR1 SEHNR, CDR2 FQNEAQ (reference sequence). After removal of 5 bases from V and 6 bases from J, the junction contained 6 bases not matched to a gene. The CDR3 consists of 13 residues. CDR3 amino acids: CASSQGVGAEAFF. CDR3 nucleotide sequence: TGTGCCAGCAGCCAGGGGGTTGGGGCTGAAGCTTTCTTT.

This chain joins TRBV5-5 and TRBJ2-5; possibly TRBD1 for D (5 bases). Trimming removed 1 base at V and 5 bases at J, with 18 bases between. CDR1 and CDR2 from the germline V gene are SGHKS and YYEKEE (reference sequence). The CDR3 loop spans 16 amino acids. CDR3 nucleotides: TGTGCCAGCAGCTTGTATATCTTTCAGGGCTTCGAGACCCAGTACTTC. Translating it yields CASSLYIFQGFETQYF. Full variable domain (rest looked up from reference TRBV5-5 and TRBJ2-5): DAGVTQSPTHLIKTRGQQVTLRCSPISGHKSVSWYQQVLGQGPQFIFQYYEKEERGRGNFPDRFSARQFPNYSSELNVNALLLGDSALYLCASSLYIFQGFETQYFGPGTRLLVL.

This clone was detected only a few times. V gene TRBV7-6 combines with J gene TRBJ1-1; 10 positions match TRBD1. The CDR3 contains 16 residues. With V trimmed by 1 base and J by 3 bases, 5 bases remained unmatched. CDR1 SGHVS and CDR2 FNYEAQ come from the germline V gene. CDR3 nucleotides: TGTGCCAGCAGCTTAGGGACAGGGGGTTTACACACTGAAGCTTTCTTT. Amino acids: CASSLGTGGLHTEAFF.

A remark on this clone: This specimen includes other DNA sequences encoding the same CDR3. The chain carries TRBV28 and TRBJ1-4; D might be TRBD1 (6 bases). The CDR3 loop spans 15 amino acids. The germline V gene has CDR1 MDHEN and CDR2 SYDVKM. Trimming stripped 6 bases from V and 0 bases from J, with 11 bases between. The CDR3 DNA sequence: TGTGCCAGCAGCACCCCAGGGGCAACTAATGAAAAACTGTTTTTT. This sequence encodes CASSTPGATNEKLFF. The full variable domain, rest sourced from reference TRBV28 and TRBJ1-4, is DVKVTQSSRYLVKRTGEKVFLECVQDMDHENMFWYRQDPGLGLRLIYFSYDVKMKEKGDIPEGYSVSREKKERFSLILESASTNQTSMYLCASSTPGATNEKLFFGSGTQLSVL.

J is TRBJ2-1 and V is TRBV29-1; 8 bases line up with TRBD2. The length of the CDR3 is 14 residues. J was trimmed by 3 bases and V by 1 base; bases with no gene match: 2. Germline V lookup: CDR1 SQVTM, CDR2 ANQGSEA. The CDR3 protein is CSVEGLAGYNEQFF. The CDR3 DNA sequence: TGCAGCGTTGAAGGCCTAGCGGGCTACAATGAGCAGTTCTTC.

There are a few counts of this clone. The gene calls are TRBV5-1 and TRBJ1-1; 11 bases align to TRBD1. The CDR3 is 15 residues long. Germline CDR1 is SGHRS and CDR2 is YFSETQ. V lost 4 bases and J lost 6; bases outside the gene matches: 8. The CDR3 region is CASSPRDRGYAEAFF. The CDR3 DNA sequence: TGCGCCAGCAGCCCCAGGGACAGGGGGTACGCTGAAGCTTTCTTT.

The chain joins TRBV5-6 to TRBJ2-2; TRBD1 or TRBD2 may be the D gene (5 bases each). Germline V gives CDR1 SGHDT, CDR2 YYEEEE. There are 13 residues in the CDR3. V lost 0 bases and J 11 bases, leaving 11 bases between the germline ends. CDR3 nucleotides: TGTGCCAGCAGCTTGGTCACGGGGCTCGAGCTGTTTTTT. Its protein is CASSLVTGLELFF.

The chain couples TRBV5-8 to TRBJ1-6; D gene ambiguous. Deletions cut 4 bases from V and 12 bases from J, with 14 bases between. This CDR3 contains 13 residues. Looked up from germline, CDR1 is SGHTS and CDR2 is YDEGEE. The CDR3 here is CASSPPWVEPLHF. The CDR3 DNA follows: TGTGCCAGCAGCCCCCCCTGGGTGGAACCCCTCCACTTT.

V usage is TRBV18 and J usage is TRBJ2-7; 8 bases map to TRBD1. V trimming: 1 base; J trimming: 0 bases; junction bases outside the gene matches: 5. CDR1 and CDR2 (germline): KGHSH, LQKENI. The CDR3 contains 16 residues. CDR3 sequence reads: CASSPQGTGSSYEQYF. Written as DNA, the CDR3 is TGTGCCAGCTCACCACAGGGGACAGGTAGCTCCTACGAGCAGTACTTC.

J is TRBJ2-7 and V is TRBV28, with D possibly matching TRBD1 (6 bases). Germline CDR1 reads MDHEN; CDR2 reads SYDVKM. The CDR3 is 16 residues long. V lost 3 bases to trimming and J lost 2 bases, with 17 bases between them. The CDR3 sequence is CASSFGVGAGPYEQYF. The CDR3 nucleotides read TGTGCCAGCAGTTTCGGGGTGGGGGCTGGTCCCTACGAGCAGTACTTC.